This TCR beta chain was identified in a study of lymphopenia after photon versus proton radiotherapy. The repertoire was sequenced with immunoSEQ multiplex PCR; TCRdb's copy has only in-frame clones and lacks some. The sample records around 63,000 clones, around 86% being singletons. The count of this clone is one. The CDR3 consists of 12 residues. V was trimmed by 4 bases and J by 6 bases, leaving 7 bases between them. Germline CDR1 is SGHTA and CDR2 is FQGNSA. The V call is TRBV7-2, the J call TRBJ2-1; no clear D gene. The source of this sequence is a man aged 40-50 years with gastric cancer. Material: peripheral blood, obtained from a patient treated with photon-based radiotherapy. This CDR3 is CASSYFLNEQFF. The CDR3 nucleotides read TGTGCCAGCAGCTACTTTCTCAATGAGCAGTTCTTC.